This record looks at one T cell receptor (beta chain) sequence and its context. Only in-frame clones appear in the TCRdb table, and some are missing; sequencing was by immunoSEQ multiplex PCR. The repertoire holds under 150,000 clones, with about 82% as singletons. Losses at the gene ends were 6 bases for V and 3 bases for J; bases not matched to a gene: 5. CDR3 length equals 15 residues. The germline V gene has CDR1 MNHEY and CDR2 SVGEGT. This entry belongs to a study of T cell responses to AZD1222 COVID-19 vaccine. Here the sequenced sample was peripheral blood, taken 28 days after the second dose of the MenACWY control vaccine. The gene calls are TRBV6-2 or TRBV6-3 and TRBJ2-3; 11 bases match TRBD2. The receptor was isolated from an adult who received the MenACWY meningococcal vaccine as a control. The CDR3 coding sequence is TGTGCCAGCAGCTCGGGACTAGCGGTGACAGATACGCAGTATTTT. Translated: CASSSGLAVTDTQYF.